This T cell receptor (beta chain) originates from a study of CD4+ T cells in melanoma. V shed 4 bases and J 0 bases; nucleotides not matched to a gene: 4. This CDR3 has 15 residues. Germline loops: CDR1 SGHRS, CDR2 YFSETQ. As to this clone: The antigen is unknown.

Study-wide points: A reported correlation linked neoantigen-specific CD4+ T cells to CD8+, macrophage and B cell function.

Data came from immunoSEQ multiplex PCR; TCRdb stores just in-frame clones and leaves some out. The sample contains around 6,500 clones, around two thirds of which appear only once. V and J are TRBV5-1 and TRBJ2-3, with 8 bases identical to TRBD2. Material: cells from a culture (not recorded whether cultured in vitro). This TCR derives from a human donor with melanoma. The CDR3 region is CASSPTSGSTDTQYF. The CDR3, as DNA: TGCGCCAGCAGCCCCACTAGCGGCAGCACAGATACGCAGTATTTT.